This T cell receptor (beta chain) emerged from a study of T cell changes during pregnancy in multiple sclerosis (dated by TCRdb to about 2019). About the full investigation: In women with multiple sclerosis, the researchers looked at how the T cell repertoire shifted as pregnancy progressed.

In regard to this clone: The antigen it recognizes is unknown. Per-base qualities were not stored, and no clone one base away is much larger.

Library preparation used the immunoSEQ multiplex PCR assay. In TCRdb, the immuneACCESS table is reduced to in-frame sequences with V and J assigned. These tables do not hold every clone; where another copy was compared, an unresolved V gene accounts for under half, and the others remain unexplained. The sample has about 100,000 clones on record, 92% of them singletons. The ten largest clones take up 1.5% to 2.5% of the sample. Germline trimming amounts to 4 bases on V and 8 bases on J, with 7 as the count of junction bases outside the gene matches. The germline V gene provides CDR1 SNHLY and CDR2 FYNNEI. From the cysteine up to the phenylalanine, the CDR3 has a length of 14 residues. Only the CDR3 DNA stays, 42 bases, in frame from base 1.

The V gene is TRBV2 and the J gene is TRBJ1-4; 7 central bases correspond to TRBD1. The sample consisted of peripheral blood, taken after pregnancy. The receptor comes from a female donor with multiple sclerosis, enrolled in a pregnancy study. The CDR3 amino acid sequence is: CASSANRGGEKLFF. The DNA sequence is TGTGCCAGCAGTGCGAACAGGGGAGGCGAAAAACTGTTTTTT. The entire variable domain, with the stretches around the CDR3 drawn from the reference TRBV2 and TRBJ1-4 proteins, is EPEVTQTPSHQVTQMGQEVILRCVPISNHLYFYWYRQILGQKVEFLVSFYNNEISEKSEIFDDQFSVERPDGSNFTLKIRSTKLEDSAMYFCASSANRGGEKLFFGSGTQLSVL.